These 15 T cell receptor beta chains were sequenced from one sample in a study of blood T cell repertoires in COVID-19. Only in-frame clones appear in the TCRdb table, and some are missing; sequencing was by immunoSEQ multiplex PCR. Altogether over 150,000 clones are present, approximately 80% being singletons, with the ten largest covering around 10%. Sequencing was done on a sample of peripheral blood. The source is a woman of 80 years or more with active or convalescent COVID-19.

This clone has just a few counts. The V and J genes are TRBV3-1 (or the pseudogene TRBV3-2) and TRBJ1-3; D is possibly TRBD1 (6 bases). The CDR3 covers 16 residues. From germline, CDR1 is LGHDT and CDR2 YNNKEL (reference sequence). Between the trimmed V and J ends, which lost 0 bases and 4 bases, there was a span of 13 bases. The CDR3 DNA reads as TGTGCCAGCAGCCAAGATCCCCAGGGGTTCGGAAACACCATATATTTT. Its protein product is CASSQDPQGFGNTIYF.

The rearrangement uses TRBV11-3 and TRBJ1-2; TRBD1 matches 12 bases. Germline V gene data show CDR1 as SGHNT and CDR2 as YENEEA. The V segment lost 5 bases and the J segment 2 bases; nucleotides outside the gene matches: 9. This CDR3 has 17 residues. The CDR3 DNA reads TGTGCCAGCAGCAGCTTGGGGACAGGGGGCACAAACTATGGCTACACCTTC. Its translation is CASSSLGTGGTNYGYTF.

Concerning this clone itself: Different DNA sequences within this sample yield the same CDR3. This chain links TRBV6-5 with TRBJ2-3, with 9 bases lining up with TRBD1. The trim removed 6 bases at V and 1 base at J, leaving 5 bases unmatched. Germline V gives CDR1 MNHEY, CDR2 SVGAGI. The CDR3 runs to 15 residues. The DNA for the CDR3 is TGTGCCAGCAGCTCCGGACAGGGGCGCACAGATACGCAGTATTTT. Protein product: CASSSGQGRTDTQYF.

V usage is TRBV12-3 or TRBV12-4 and J usage is TRBJ1-4, with 10 bases aligning to TRBD1. This CDR3 spans 13 amino acids. The V and J ends lost 5 bases and 7 bases, in that order; junction bases with no gene match: 1. The CDR3 DNA reads as TGTGCCAGCAGTAGGACAGGGGGTGAAAAACTGTTTTTT. This sequence encodes CASSRTGGEKLFF.

The chain couples TRBV6-1 to TRBJ1-5, with D maybe TRBD1 (6 bases). V was pared by 1 base and J by 1 base, with 14 bases between. Germline-derived CDR1 and CDR2 are MNHNS and SASEGT. CDR3 length equals 17 residues. Here the CDR3 reads CASSEGQVRFSNQPQHF. The CDR3, as DNA: TGTGCCAGCAGTGAAGGACAGGTCAGGTTCAGCAATCAGCCCCAGCATTTT.

The rearrangement uses TRBV7-6 and TRBJ2-1; D is possibly TRBD1 (6 bases). The CDR3 runs 17 residues. V lost 1 base and J lost 0, with 13 bases in between. Germline loops: CDR1 SGHVS, CDR2 FNYEAQ. CDR3 DNA: TGTGCCAGCAGCTTAGAACCCCCCAGGGGCTCCTACAATGAGCAGTTCTTC. It is translated as CASSLEPPRGSYNEQFF.

This rearrangement joins TRBV12-3 or TRBV12-4 to TRBJ2-7; D perhaps matches TRBD1 (6 bases). The V gene lost 1 base and the J gene lost 9 bases, with 10 bases spanning the gap. CDR3 size: 12 residues. CDR3 region: CASSLGTATQYF. The CDR3 DNA sequence: TGTGCCAGCAGTTTAGGGACAGCGACGCAGTACTTC.

This chain connects TRBV6-6 to TRBJ2-5; 10 nucleotides align to TRBD1. Germline V CDR1 and CDR2: MNHNY, SVGAGI (reference sequence). This CDR3 region has 15 residues. The trim removed 2 bases at V and 5 bases at J, leaving 5 bases unmatched. The CDR3 DNA reads TGTGCCAGCAGTTACCGGGACAGGGGTTGGGAGACCCAGTACTTC. Its translation is CASSYRDRGWETQYF.

This clone was detected a few times. This chain joins TRBV27 and TRBJ1-4; 8 nucleotides agree with TRBD1. The CDR3 has 14 residues. The V gene end was trimmed by 5 bases and the J gene end by 8 bases; junction bases not matched to a gene: 7. Germline CDR1 reads MNHEY; CDR2 reads SMNVEV (reference sequence). The CDR3 DNA is TGTGCCAGCAGTCCATGGACAGGGAACGAAAAACTGTTTTTT. Amino acid sequence: CASSPWTGNEKLFF.

The CDR3 DNA follows: TGTGCCAGCGGGGACAGGGGGACCTACGAGCAGTACTTC. Amino acid sequence: CASGDRGTYEQYF. J is TRBJ2-7 and V is TRBV2, with TRBD1 matching 11 bases. The CDR3 length is 13 residues. The germline CDR1 and CDR2 sequences are SNHLY and FYNNEI. The J segment lost 2 bases and the V segment lost 8 bases, leaving 2 bases of the junction unmatched.

J is TRBJ2-1 and V is TRBV5-1, with D possibly matching TRBD1 (6 bases). V lost 4 bases and J 0 bases, leaving 8 bases between the germline ends. The length of the CDR3 is 14 residues. In germline, CDR1 is SGHRS, CDR2 YFSETQ. CDR3 region: CASSGQSSYNEQFF. The CDR3 DNA reads TGCGCCAGCAGCGGACAGAGCTCCTACAATGAGCAGTTCTTC.

The gene calls are TRBV11-2 and TRBJ2-3; TRBD1 aligns across 7 bases. The CDR3 totals 15 residues. Germline V gene lookup returns CDR1 SGHAT and CDR2 FQNNGV. The V gene end was trimmed by 4 bases and the J gene end by 2 bases; junction bases not matched to a gene: 6. CDR3 DNA: TGTGCCAGCAGCTCTACAGGGGCGATCACAGATACGCAGTATTTT. Translating gives CASSSTGAITDTQYF.

The rearrangement links TRBV23-1 to TRBJ1-1; 7 bases fit TRBD1. TRBV23-1 falls under the ORF class, with uncertain function. V lost 2 bases to trimming and J lost 3 bases; unmatched junction nucleotides: 9. The CDR3 extends over 16 amino acids. As DNA, the CDR3 is TGCGCCAGCAGTCAAGTCTTGACAGGGTCTGACACTGAAGCTTTCTTT. It translates to CASSQVLTGSDTEAFF.

The rearrangement joins TRBV19 to TRBJ1-2, with D possibly being TRBD1 (5 bases). The CDR3 length is 16 residues. V was pared by 5 bases and J by 1 base, with 17 bases between. Germline V lookup: CDR1 LNHDA, CDR2 SQIVND (reference sequence). Here the CDR3 reads CASSPLGQFVNYGYTF. CDR3 bases: TGTGCCAGTAGTCCACTGGGGCAGTTTGTTAACTATGGCTACACCTTC. Full variable domain (rest looked up from reference TRBV19 and TRBJ1-2): DGGITQSPKYLFRKEGQNVTLSCEQNLNHDAMYWYRQDPGQGLRLIYYSQIVNDFQKGDIAEGYSVSREKKESFPLTVTSAQKNPTAFYLCASSPLGQFVNYGYTFGSGTRLTVV.

The chain combines TRBV2 with TRBJ2-3; TRBD1 aligns across 9 bases. CDR1 and CDR2 (germline): SNHLY, FYNNEI. The length of the CDR3 is 14 residues. Losses at the gene ends were 6 bases for V and 6 bases for J; bases not matched to a gene: 7. The CDR3 region has the DNA TGTGCCAGCAGGGACAGGGGTACGCGTGATACGCAGTATTTT. Its translation: CASRDRGTRDTQYF.